Below, one T cell receptor beta chain is given with its context. Its antigen is unknown. The germline V gene has CDR1 SEHNR and CDR2 FQNEAQ (reference sequence). The V gene lost 3 bases and the J gene lost 2 bases, with 16 bases spanning the gap. The CDR3 contains 16 residues. The data originate from a study of CD8 T cells in acute hepatitis C reinfection. Study at large: CD8+ T cells recognizing the HCV NS3-1073 epitope were profiled acutely and after viral clearance.

Overall study findings and caveats: CDR3 sequences shared with other epitopes were rare. Follow-up repertoires were missing for chronically infected subjects. Regardless of outcome, about a dozen public clonotypes appeared, one using V04-02/J02-02.

Specified time point: naive CD8 control sorted from an acute-time-point sample. Clones were read by immunoSEQ multiplex PCR, and TCRdb kept only the in-frame ones, dropping some. The sample carries some 40,000 clones, about 83% recorded once. The sample was naive CD8+ T cells from PBMCs. The TCR sequence derives from a man in his thirties or forties with chronic hepatitis C. The chain combines TRBV7-9 with TRBJ1-2; D may be TRBD1 (6 bases). CDR3 in amino acids: CASSFITPDRNYGYTF. Here the CDR3 DNA reads TGTGCCAGCAGCTTCATAACCCCGGACAGAAACTATGGCTACACCTTC.